Following are 5 T cell receptor beta chains from one sample sequenced in a study of shared clonotypes between healthy human individuals. The data were produced by immunoSEQ multiplex PCR, yet TCRdb's version contains in-frame clones alone and is incomplete. The sample comprises millions of clones, 85% to 95% of which are singletons, and around 0.4% rests with the top ten. The sample comprised naive CD4+ T cells from PBMCs. Subset here: CD45RA+ positively selected. The receptors here all came from a man aged 18-30 years in good health. Some clones in this sample may be carry-over from other donors' samples.

This rearrangement joins TRBV19 to TRBJ2-7, with a tentative D call TRBD2 (6 bases). V shed 4 bases and J shed 0 bases, with 10 bases lying between them. CDR3 length equals 14 residues. Germline CDR1 LNHDA, CDR2 SQIVND (reference sequence). CDR3 sequence reads: CASSSGGNSYEQYF. The CDR3 DNA reads as TGTGCCAGTAGTAGCGGCGGGAACTCCTACGAGCAGTACTTC.

The rearrangement joins TRBV2 to TRBJ2-7; 12 bases fit TRBD2. From germline, CDR1 is SNHLY and CDR2 FYNNEI. The CDR3 spans 14 residues. J lost 0 bases, V lost 9 bases, and 3 bases had no gene match. CDR3 protein: CASRTSGDSYEQYF. The CDR3 DNA is TGTGCCAGTCGGACTAGCGGGGACTCCTACGAGCAGTACTTC.

This clone was seen a handful of times. Other DNA sequences from this sample encode an identical CDR3 as well. This chain links TRBV18 with TRBJ2-3; D not certain. V lost 2 bases and J lost 3, with 0 bases in between. CDR3 size: 11 residues. In germline, CDR1 is KGHSH, CDR2 LQKENI. The CDR3 DNA reads TGTGCCAGCTCACCAACAGATACGCAGTATTTT. The encoded protein is CASSPTDTQYF. Drawing the rest from reference TRBV18 and TRBJ2-3, the complete variable domain is NAGVMQNPRHLVRRRGQEARLRCSPMKGHSHVYWYRQLPEEGLKFMVYLQKENIIDESGMPKERFSAEFPKEGPSILRIQQVVRGDSAAYFCASSPTDTQYFGPGTRLTVL.

This sequence joins TRBV5-1 and TRBJ2-1; D may be TRBD2 (5 bases). CDR3 length: 15 amino acids. Germline V lookup: CDR1 SGHRS, CDR2 YFSETQ. V was shortened by 0 bases and J by 6 bases, with 13 bases between the two germline ends. Here the CDR3 DNA reads TGCGCCAGCAGCTTGGGCGGGCGAACGGGCAATGAGCAGTTCTTC. It encodes CASSLGGRTGNEQFF. The whole variable domain, remainder taken from reference TRBV5-1 and TRBJ2-1, is KAGVTQTPRYLIKTRGQQVTLSCSPISGHRSVSWYQQTPGQGLQFLFEYFSETQRNKGNFPGRFSGRQFSNSRSEMNVSTLELGDSALYLCASSLGGRTGNEQFFGPGTRLTVL.

This chain uses TRBV10-3 with TRBJ1-1, with D maybe TRBD1 (6 bases). The CDR3 totals 14 residues. CDR1 and CDR2 (germline): ENHRY, SYGVKD. Trimming removed 4 bases at V and 4 bases at J, with 13 bases between. The DNA for the CDR3 is TGTGCCATCAGTGGTTCAAGGGGGGGCACTGAAGCTTTCTTT. Translating gives CAISGSRGGTEAFF.